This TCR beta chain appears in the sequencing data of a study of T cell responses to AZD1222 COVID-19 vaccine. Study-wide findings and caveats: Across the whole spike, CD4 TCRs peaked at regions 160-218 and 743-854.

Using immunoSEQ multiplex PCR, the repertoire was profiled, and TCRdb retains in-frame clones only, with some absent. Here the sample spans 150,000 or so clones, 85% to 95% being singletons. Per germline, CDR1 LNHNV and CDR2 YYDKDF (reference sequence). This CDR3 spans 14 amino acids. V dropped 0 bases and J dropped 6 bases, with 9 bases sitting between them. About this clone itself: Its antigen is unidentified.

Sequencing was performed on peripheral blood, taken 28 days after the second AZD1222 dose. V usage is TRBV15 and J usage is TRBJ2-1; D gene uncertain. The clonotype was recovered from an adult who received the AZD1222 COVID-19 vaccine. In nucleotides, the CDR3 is TGTGCCACCAGCAGAGATCGGCGAGGCAATGAGCAGTTCTTC. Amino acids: CATSRDRRGNEQFF.